These T cell receptor beta chains were read from a single sample in a study of breast tumors, draining lymph nodes, adjacent tissues. TCRdb re-called the multiplex PCR reads with MiXCR, one entry per CDR3 protein. The data contain about 230,000 distinct CDR3 sequences, 32% of them singletons. Sequencing was carried out using axillary lymph node tissue. These TCRs come from a female donor with breast cancer. Some clones in this sample may be carry-over from other donors' samples. The CDR3 runs from the conserved cysteine through the conserved F or W. D genes are given only for firm matches. Where a row states a size, it is once, few, many or the class of an expanded clone; other rows omit it.

d_call clone_size j_call v_call cdr3_aa cdr3_nt
TRBD2 many TRBJ2-7 TRBV4-2 CASSTSGSEGEQYF TGTGCCAGCAGCACCAGCGGGAGCGAGGGCGAGCAGTACTTC
TRBD2 NA TRBJ2-1 TRBV4-2 CASSQAGGADYMNEQFF TGTGCCAGCAGCCAAGCGGGGGGGGCAGACTACATGAATGAGCAGTTCTTC
TRBD2 NA TRBJ2-7 TRBV27 CASSRAGGFERNLYEQYF TGTGCCAGCAGCCGCGCGGGGGGATTTGAGCGGAATCTCTACGAGCAGTACTTC
NA NA TRBJ2-2 TRBV5-1 CASSLEGVGNTGELFF TGCGCCAGCAGCTTGGAGGGGGTCGGAAACACCGGGGAGCTGTTTTTT
TRBD1 few TRBJ1-6 TRBV27 CASSFRGQAGNSPLHF TGTGCCAGCAGTTTTAGGGGACAGGCCGGTAATTCACCCCTCCACTTT
NA many TRBJ1-2 TRBV7-9 CASSLDYYGYTF TGTGCCAGCAGCTTAGATTATTATGGCTACACCTTC
TRBD2 many TRBJ2-7 TRBV19 CASSIRAGEYEQYF TGTGCCAGTAGTATAAGAGCGGGAGAGTACGAGCAGTACTTC
NA many TRBJ2-7 TRBV6-6 CASRHTTRGDYEQYF TGTGCCAGCAGACACACGACGAGGGGAGACTACGAGCAGTACTTC
NA NA TRBJ2-2 TRBV9 CTSSLGGYEGTGELFF TGTACCAGCAGCTTGGGCGGGTATGAAGGCACCGGGGAGCTGTTTTTT
TRBD2 few TRBJ2-2 TRBV27 CASSRQGLATGELFF TGTGCCAGCAGTCGCCAGGGACTAGCAACCGGGGAGCTGTTTTTT
NA many TRBJ2-1 TRBV6-5 CASSYSIGTIVNEQFF TGTGCCAGCAGTTACTCGATTGGTACCATTGTCAATGAGCAGTTCTTC
TRBD2 NA TRBJ2-2 TRBV9 CASSVDRLAGPDTGELFF TGTGCCAGCAGCGTAGATCGCCTAGCGGGACCGGACACCGGGGAGCTGTTTTTT
NA many TRBJ2-3 TRBV6-1 CASSDRDRAGHTQYF TGTGCCAGCAGTGACCGGGACCGGGCCGGGCATACGCAGTATTTT
TRBD1 many TRBJ2-6 TRBV7-9 CASRKDRALSGANVLTF TGTGCCAGCAGGAAGGACAGGGCCCTCTCTGGGGCCAACGTCCTGACTTTC
TRBD2 NA TRBJ2-7 TRBV12-3/TRBV12-4 CASSRHRTSEIYEQHF TGTGCCAGCAGCCGTCATCGGACTAGCGAGATCTACGAGCAGCACTTC
TRBD2 many TRBJ2-5 TRBV20-1 CSASGLAGYQETQYF TGCAGTGCTAGCGGACTAGCGGGGTACCAAGAGACCCAGTACTTC
NA many TRBJ2-3 TRBV20-1 CSGSAVGTQYF TGCAGTGGTTCCGCCGTAGGCACGCAGTATTTT
NA many TRBJ2-5 TRBV29-1 CSVEDNHTGTQYF TGCAGCGTTGAAGATAATCATACGGGGACCCAGTACTTC
NA many TRBJ2-5 TRBV20-1 CSARGGSGETQYF TGCAGTGCTAGAGGGGGTAGTGGAGAGACCCAGTACTTC
NA once TRBJ1-2 TRBV7-2 CASSSYGNTF TGTGCCAGCAGCTCATATGGAAACACCTTC